The 27 T cell receptor beta chains below come from one sample, sequenced in a study of CD8 T cell repertoires and HIV-1 epitope variants (dated by TCRdb to the early 2020s). Libraries were prepared through the immunoSEQ multiplex PCR assay. This immuneACCESS table, as held by TCRdb, lists in-frame sequences with V and J called but not all clones. Of the missing ones, under half trace to an unresolved V gene in checked studies; the others have no known cause. This sample has fewer than 6,500 clones in its table, and around 65% of those were observed once. Clones ranked in the top ten supply about 45% of the sample. These TCRs are of unknown antigen specificity. The specimen was cultured CD8+ T cells derived from PBMCs. The receptor source for this set is a male donor with HIV.

J is TRBJ2-7 and V is TRBV6-5; the D is unclear. V was shortened by 4 bases and J by 2 bases, with 12 bases between the two germline ends. Germline loops: CDR1 MNHEY, CDR2 SVGAGI. This CDR3 region has 14 residues. The CDR3, as DNA: TGTGCCAGCAGTTCAGATGTCTCGGCCTACGAGCAGTACTTC. This gives the protein CASSSDVSAYEQYF.

The V and J genes are TRBV6-6 and TRBJ2-7; 7 positions match TRBD1. The junction had 10 bases not matched to a gene; V was cut back by 6 bases and J by 2 bases. Germline lookup yields CDR1 MNHNY and CDR2 SVGAGI (reference sequence). There are 15 residues in the CDR3. The CDR3 coding sequence is TGTGCCAGCAGCCTGACAGGGTCATTTACCTACGAGCAGTACTTC. Protein sequence: CASSLTGSFTYEQYF.

The chain recombines TRBV11-2 with TRBJ1-1, with no clear D. Looked up from germline, CDR1 is SGHAT and CDR2 is FQNNGV. The V end was cut by 5 bases, the J end by 0 bases, with 13 bases between. The CDR3 is 15 amino acids. The CDR3, as DNA: TGTGCCAGCAGCGTCCGACAAGGCATGAACACTGAAGCTTTCTTT. Translated: CASSVRQGMNTEAFF.

The chain combines TRBV4-2 with TRBJ1-3, with D possibly TRBD1 on 6 matching bases. The CDR3 covers 17 residues. V lost 0 bases to trimming and J lost 0 bases, with 12 bases between them. Germline V gene sequence: CDR1 LGHNA, CDR2 YNFKEQ. The CDR3 bases are TGTGCCAGCAGCCAAGATACAGGGATGTTCTCTGGAAACACCATATATTTT. Translating gives CASSQDTGMFSGNTIYF.

V usage is TRBV5-4 and J usage is TRBJ1-1; tentatively, D is TRBD1 (6 bases). With 1 base removed from V and 8 bases from J, the gap between germline ends came to 12 bases. The CDR3 is 13 residues long. CDR1 and CDR2 from the germline V gene are SGHNT and YYREEE (reference sequence). CDR3 sequence reads: CASSLRGGSEAFF. In DNA form, the CDR3 reads TGTGCCAGCAGCTTGAGGGGGGGCTCGGAAGCTTTCTTT.

By share, this clone counts as medium-sized. The V gene is TRBV6-5, the J gene TRBJ1-1; D gene uncertain. V was clipped by 1 base and J by 0 bases, with 6 bases between them. Per the germline V gene, CDR1 is MNHEY and CDR2 is SVGAGI. There are 14 residues in the CDR3. CDR3 sequence (DNA): TGTGCCAGCAGTTACTTGGATATGAACACTGAAGCTTTCTTT. It is translated as CASSYLDMNTEAFF.

The chain has TRBV5-1 and TRBJ2-2; 8 positions match TRBD1. This CDR3 has 14 amino acids. Germline CDR1 reads SGHRS; CDR2 reads YFSETQ. V lost 3 bases to trimming and J lost 6 bases; unmatched junction nucleotides: 4. In nucleotides, the CDR3 is TGCGCCAGCAGCTCAGGGGGCGCATCCGGGGAGCTGTTTTTT. Amino acids: CASSSGGASGELFF.

The chain carries TRBV19 and TRBJ1-4, with TRBD1 matching 8 bases. CDR1 is LNHDA, CDR2 SQIVND, per germline (reference sequence). V gave up 5 bases and J gave up 3 bases; unmatched junction bases: 5. The CDR3 contains 15 residues. The CDR3 DNA is TGTGCCAGTAGTCTGGGGACAGGAGCTAATGAAAAACTGTTTTTT. This sequence encodes CASSLGTGANEKLFF. Supplemented by reference TRBV19 and TRBJ1-4, the full variable domain reads DGGITQSPKYLFRKEGQNVTLSCEQNLNHDAMYWYRQDPGQGLRLIYYSQIVNDFQKGDIAEGYSVSREKKESFPLTVTSAQKNPTAFYLCASSLGTGANEKLFFGSGTQLSVL.

The V and J genes are TRBV9 and TRBJ2-5; D remains ambiguous. V shed 4 bases and J shed 1 base, with 14 bases lying between them. This CDR3 comprises 15 residues. CDR1 and CDR2 (germline): SGDLS, YYNGEE. CDR3 protein: CASSTSGVTQETQYF. As DNA, the CDR3 is TGTGCCAGCAGCACCAGTGGCGTAACCCAAGAGACCCAGTACTTC. Full variable domain (missing parts from reference TRBV9 and TRBJ2-5): DSGVTQTPKHLITATGQRVTLRCSPRSGDLSVYWYQQSLDQGLQFLIQYYNGEERAKGNILERFSAQQFPDLHSELNLSSLELGDSALYFCASSTSGVTQETQYFGPGTRLLVL.

V gene TRBV2 combines with J gene TRBJ2-3, with D perhaps matching TRBD1 or TRBD2 (6 bases each). The CDR3 is made up of 18 amino acids. Germline CDR1 and CDR2: SNHLY and FYNNEI. V was pared by 6 bases and J by 0 bases, with 22 bases between. CDR3 residues: CASRGFGGRHTSTDTQYF. The CDR3 DNA reads as TGTGCCAGCAGAGGGTTCGGGGGCCGGCACACTAGCACAGATACGCAGTATTTT.

The CDR3: CASSSGNAGEQYF. The CDR3 region has the DNA TGTGCCAGCAGCTCCGGGAATGCGGGCGAGCAGTACTTC. The J gene is TRBJ2-7, the V gene TRBV5-4, with a weak D call TRBD2 (5 bases). V shed 3 bases and J shed 6 bases, with 13 bases lying between them. The length of the CDR3 is 13 residues. Germline V lookup: CDR1 SGHNT, CDR2 YYREEE (reference sequence).

V usage is TRBV19 and J usage is TRBJ1-2; D perhaps matches TRBD1 (5 bases). The CDR3 runs to 14 residues. V was shortened by 6 bases and J by 2 bases, with 13 bases between the two germline ends. CDR1 and CDR2 (germline): LNHDA, SQIVND (reference sequence). The CDR3 loop is CASSPRAYNYGYTF. Here the CDR3 DNA reads TGTGCCAGTAGCCCCAGGGCATACAACTATGGCTACACCTTC.

This clone was detected only once. The V call is TRBV6-5, the J call TRBJ1-1; D unresolved. Looked up from germline, CDR1 is MNHEY and CDR2 is SVGAGI. The CDR3 length is 16 residues. Trimming pared 2 bases from V and 1 base from J, leaving 14 bases between. CDR3 coding DNA: TGTGCCAGCAGTTACAGACCCATTGGACCGAACACTGAAGCTTTCTTT. This encodes CASSYRPIGPNTEAFF.

This clone showed up just once. The chain recombines TRBV19 with TRBJ1-5; D not certain. Trimming pared 1 base from V and 10 bases from J, leaving 20 bases between. CDR1 LNHDA and CDR2 SQIVND come from the germline V gene (reference sequence). The CDR3 extends over 16 amino acids. CDR3 loop: CASSIVAGSWGHPQHF. Here the CDR3 DNA reads TGTGCCAGTAGTATAGTCGCAGGTTCGTGGGGTCACCCCCAGCATTTT.

This chain uses TRBV28 with TRBJ1-1; TRBD1 is a possible D gene (6 bases). The CDR3 extends over 16 amino acids. Trimming removed 5 bases at V and 6 bases at J, with 22 bases between. Germline CDR1 MDHEN, CDR2 SYDVKM. The DNA for the CDR3 is TGTGCCAGCAGTGCCTACAGGGAAGACCGCCGAGCTGAAGCTTTCTTT. Residues: CASSAYREDRRAEAFF.

The CDR3 loop is CASGRQGASNQPQHF. CDR3 DNA sequence: TGTGCCAGCGGGAGACAGGGGGCAAGCAATCAGCCCCAGCATTTT. The chain is built from TRBV5-8 and TRBJ1-5, with 10 bases aligning to TRBD1. Germline V gene lookup returns CDR1 SGHTS and CDR2 YDEGEE. The V and J ends lost 7 bases and 1 base, in that order; junction bases with no gene match: 5. This CDR3 has 15 amino acids. Variable domain in full (rest from reference TRBV5-8 and TRBJ1-5): EAGVTQSPTHLIKTRGQQATLRCSPISGHTSVYWYQQALGLGLQFLLWYDEGEERNRGNFPPRFSGRQFPNYSSELNVNALELEDSALYLCASGRQGASNQPQHFGDGTRLSIL.

The V and J genes are TRBV10-2 and TRBJ1-1; 10 bases are shared with TRBD1. The V and J ends lost 3 bases and 0 bases, in that order; junction bases with no gene match: 10. CDR1 WSHSY and CDR2 SAAADI come from the germline V gene. This CDR3 spans 18 amino acids. The CDR3: CASSDPQGQGPLNTEAFF. CDR3 sequence (DNA): TGCGCCAGCAGTGACCCCCAGGGACAGGGGCCCCTGAACACTGAAGCTTTCTTT.

The chain employs TRBV4-2 and TRBJ2-7; weak D call: TRBD2 (5 bases). CDR1 and CDR2 (germline): LGHNA, YNFKEQ. This CDR3 has 16 amino acids. The V end lost 0 bases, the J end lost 1 base, and 13 bases lay between the germline ends. DNA for the CDR3: TGTGCCAGCAGCCAAGACGCGGGCCCAACTTCCTACGAGCAGTACTTC. This encodes CASSQDAGPTSYEQYF.

The rearrangement uses TRBV5-6 and TRBJ1-2; D unclear. Germline V gene data show CDR1 as SGHDT and CDR2 as YYEEEE. The CDR3 covers 12 residues. Trimming cost V 4 bases and J 4 bases, with 8 bases left between them. The DNA of the CDR3 is TGTGCCAGCAGCATTGACTTCTATGGCTACACCTTC. The encoded protein is CASSIDFYGYTF.

The CDR3, as DNA: TGTGCTAGTGGTTTTGATACGCAAGGGTCAGTTTTGGAGAACACAGATACGCAGTATTTT. Its translation: CASGFDTQGSVLENTDTQYF. The chain couples TRBV12-5 to TRBJ2-3; D is undetermined. Trimming removed 3 bases from V and 2 bases from J, with 27 bases in between. Germline CDR1 and CDR2: LGHNT and FRNRAP. The CDR3 has 20 amino acids.

The rearrangement links TRBV9 to TRBJ2-3, with D tentatively TRBD1 or TRBD2 (5 bases each). Germline V gives CDR1 SGDLS, CDR2 YYNGEE. The CDR3 contains 15 residues. V was trimmed by 0 bases and J by 0 bases, leaving 8 bases between them. The CDR3: CASSVGGSSTDTQYF. The CDR3 DNA sequence: TGTGCCAGCAGCGTAGGGGGGTCTAGCACAGATACGCAGTATTTT.

J is TRBJ2-1 and V is TRBV28; a weak D match, TRBD2 (6 bases). CDR1 and CDR2 (germline): MDHEN, SYDVKM. The CDR3 is 17 residues long. Trimming stripped 4 bases from V and 2 bases from J, with 18 bases between. The CDR3 loop reads CASSSSLFAGTYNEQFF. As DNA, the CDR3 is TGTGCCAGCAGTTCCTCTCTCTTTGCGGGAACCTACAATGAGCAGTTCTTC.

The chain links TRBV5-1 to TRBJ2-2, with D perhaps being TRBD1 or TRBD2 (5 bases each). Germline-derived CDR1 and CDR2 are SGHRS and YFSETQ. The CDR3 is made up of 16 amino acids. The V and J ends lost 4 bases and 8 bases respectively, with 21 bases between them. The CDR3 nucleotides are TGCGCCAGCAGCAGTTCGGGGACGATTGTCGGAGGGGAGCTGTTTTTT. This gives the protein CASSSSGTIVGGELFF. Full variable domain (missing parts from reference TRBV5-1 and TRBJ2-2): KAGVTQTPRYLIKTRGQQVTLSCSPISGHRSVSWYQQTPGQGLQFLFEYFSETQRNKGNFPGRFSGRQFSNSRSEMNVSTLELGDSALYLCASSSSGTIVGGELFFGEGSRLTVL.

The chain couples TRBV27 to TRBJ1-1; D possibly corresponds to TRBD1 (6 bases). V was pared by 4 bases and J by 1 base, with 19 bases between. Germline CDR1 and CDR2: MNHEY and SMNVEV (reference sequence). The CDR3 is made up of 17 amino acids. CDR3 sequence (DNA): TGTGCCAGCAGTTACCTGCGGCAGGGGCCTGCGAACACTGAAGCTTTCTTT. Translated, it gives CASSYLRQGPANTEAFF.

This clone was counted a few times. The genes are TRBV7-9 and TRBJ1-4; D not resolved. CDR1 and CDR2 from the germline V gene are SEHNR and FQNEAQ (reference sequence). The CDR3 totals 14 residues. Between the trimmed V and J ends, which lost 3 bases and 8 bases, there was a span of 13 bases. CDR3 sequence: CASSLAGRGEKLFF. DNA for the CDR3: TGTGCCAGCAGCTTGGCGGGGAGAGGGGAAAAACTGTTTTTT.

The rearrangement links TRBV7-2 to TRBJ2-5; TRBD2 aligns across 8 bases. The V gene's germline CDR1 is SGHTA and CDR2 FQGNSA. The trim removed 3 bases at V and 5 bases at J, leaving 8 bases unmatched. This CDR3 has 15 residues. The CDR3 nucleotides are TGTGCCAGCAGCTTTCCGGGGGGGCTTCTGGAGACCCAGTACTTC. Amino acid sequence: CASSFPGGLLETQYF.

This clone has just a few counts. The chain joins TRBV4-3 to TRBJ2-2; 9 bases match TRBD2. Germline V lookup: CDR1 LGHNA, CDR2 YSLEER. With 1 base clipped from V and 3 bases from J, the junction kept 3 bases outside the gene matches. The CDR3 is 16 amino acids. The CDR3 reads CASSQVAGAYTGELFF. For the CDR3, the DNA is TGCGCCAGCAGCCAAGTAGCGGGGGCCTACACCGGGGAGCTGTTTTTT.